This TCR beta chain is from a study of shared clonotypes between healthy human individuals. General study results and limits: Represented diversity, genetic and exposure-history alike, was limited by few donors. Inspection by rarefaction showed sorted-subset sequencing to be incomplete despite large depth.

A note on this clone: Its antigen is currently unknown.

Naive CD8 cells lacked CD45RO and underwent positive selection for CCR7, leaving out terminally differentiated effector memory CD45RA+ cells. Genomic DNA from each subset was divided evenly over several immunoSEQ plates. Some clones are missing from TCRdb's copy, which holds only in-frame ones; the method was immunoSEQ multiplex PCR. The profile shows about 2.1 million clones, just over 90% of them singletons. The receptor was isolated from a man between 18 and 35 years old in good health. Some clones in this sample may be carry-over from other donors' samples. What was sequenced was naive CD8+ T cells from PBMCs.

The CDR3 region has the DNA TGTGCCAGCAGCTTAGCTGCTAGCAGGGACGAGCAGTACTTC. Residues: CASSLAASRDEQYF. The rearrangement links TRBV11-2 to TRBJ2-7, with D tentatively TRBD1 or TRBD2 (5 bases each). This CDR3 is 14 amino acids long. V was cut by 1 base and J by 5 bases, with 12 bases left in between. The V gene's germline CDR1 is SGHAT and CDR2 FQNNGV.